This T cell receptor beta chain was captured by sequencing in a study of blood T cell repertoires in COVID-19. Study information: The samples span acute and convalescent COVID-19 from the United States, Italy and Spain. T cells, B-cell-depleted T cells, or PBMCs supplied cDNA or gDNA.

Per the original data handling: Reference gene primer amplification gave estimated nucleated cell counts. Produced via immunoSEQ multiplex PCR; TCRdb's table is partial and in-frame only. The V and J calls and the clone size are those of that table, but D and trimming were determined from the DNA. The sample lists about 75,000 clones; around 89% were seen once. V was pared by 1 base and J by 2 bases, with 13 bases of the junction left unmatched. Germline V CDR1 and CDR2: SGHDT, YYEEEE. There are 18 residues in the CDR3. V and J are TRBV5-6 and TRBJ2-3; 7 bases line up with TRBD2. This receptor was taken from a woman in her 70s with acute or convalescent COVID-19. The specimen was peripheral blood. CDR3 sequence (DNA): TGTGCCAGCAGCTTGTTTTATGAAGCGGGAACAATCACAGATACGCAGTATTTT. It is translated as CASSLFYEAGTITDTQYF.